What follows is one T cell receptor beta chain and its context. The sample comes from a study of blood T cell repertoires in COVID-19. At the level of the study: Samples came from the United States, Italy and Spain, spanning acute and convalescent COVID-19.

The assay was immunoSEQ multiplex PCR, and TCRdb's table has in-frame clones only and misses some. The sample consists of almost 200,000 clones, around four fifths of them appearing once. V shed 6 bases, J shed 1 base, and the junction held 6 bases outside the gene matches. The CDR3 is made up of 14 amino acids. Germline V gene sequence: CDR1 SGHRS, CDR2 YFSETQ. Seattle patients were enrolled during active infection and followed longitudinally. Sample: peripheral blood. The chain has TRBV5-1 and TRBJ1-1; 7 nucleotides agree with TRBD1. The sequence came from a man in his 60s with COVID-19, enrolled during active disease. CDR3 DNA: TGCGCCAGCACCCAGGGGACAGCGAACACTGAAGCTTTCTTT. This encodes CASTQGTANTEAFF.